This record covers a single T cell receptor beta chain. Using immunoSEQ multiplex PCR, the repertoire was profiled, and TCRdb retains in-frame clones only, with some absent. This table holds 150,000 to 200,000 clones, approximately 93% found once. This sample was taken from a study of blood T cell repertoires in COVID-19. Overall study context: COVID-19 samples from acute and convalescent phases originated in the United States, Italy and Spain. T cells, B-cell-depleted T cells, or PBMCs provided the cDNA or gDNA that served as material.

CDR1 is KGHSH and CDR2 is LQKENI in the germline V gene. Trimming left V 2 bases short and J 0 bases short, with 8 bases between. The CDR3 totals 15 residues. The J gene is TRBJ1-5, the V gene TRBV18; D remains ambiguous. The receptor was derived from a woman aged 55 to 70 with COVID-19, enrolled during active disease. The sample was peripheral blood. The CDR3 loop reads CASSPTGSSNQPQHF. CDR3 nucleotide sequence: TGTGCCAGCTCACCAACGGGGAGTAGCAATCAGCCCCAGCATTTT.